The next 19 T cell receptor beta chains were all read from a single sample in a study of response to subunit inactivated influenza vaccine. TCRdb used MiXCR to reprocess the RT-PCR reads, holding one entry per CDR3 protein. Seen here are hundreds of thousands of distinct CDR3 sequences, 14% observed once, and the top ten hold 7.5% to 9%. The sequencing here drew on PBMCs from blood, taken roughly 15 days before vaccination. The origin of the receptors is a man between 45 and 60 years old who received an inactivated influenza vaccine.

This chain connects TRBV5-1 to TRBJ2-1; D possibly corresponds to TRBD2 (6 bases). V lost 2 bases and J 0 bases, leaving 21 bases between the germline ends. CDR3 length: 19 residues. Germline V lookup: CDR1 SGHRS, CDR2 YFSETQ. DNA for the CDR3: TGCGCCAGCAGCTTCCCTAGCAGGAGGGTAATTAGCTCCTACAATGAGCAGTTCTTC. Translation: CASSFPSRRVISSYNEQFF.

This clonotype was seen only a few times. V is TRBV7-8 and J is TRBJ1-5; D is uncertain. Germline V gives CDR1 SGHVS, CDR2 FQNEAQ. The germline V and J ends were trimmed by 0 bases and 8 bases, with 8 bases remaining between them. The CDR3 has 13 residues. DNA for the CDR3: TGTGCCAGCAGCTTAGCAGGACTGAAGCCCCAGCATTTT. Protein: CASSLAGLKPQHF.

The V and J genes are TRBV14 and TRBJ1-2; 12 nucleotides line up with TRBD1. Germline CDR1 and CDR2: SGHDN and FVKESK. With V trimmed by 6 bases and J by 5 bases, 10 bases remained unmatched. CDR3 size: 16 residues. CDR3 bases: TGTGCCAGCAGAATGACCGGGACAGGGGGCTCGTATGGCTACACCTTC. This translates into CASRMTGTGGSYGYTF. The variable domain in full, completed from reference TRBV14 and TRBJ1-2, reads EAGVTQFPSHSVIEKGQTVTLRCDPISGHDNLYWYRRVMGKEIKFLLHFVKESKQDESGMPNNRFLAERTGGTYSTLKVQPAELEDSGVYFCASRMTGTGGSYGYTFGSGTRLTVV.

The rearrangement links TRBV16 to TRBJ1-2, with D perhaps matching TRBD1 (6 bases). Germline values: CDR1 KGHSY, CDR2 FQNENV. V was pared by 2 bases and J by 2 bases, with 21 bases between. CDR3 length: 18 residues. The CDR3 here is CASSQILWTDGGNYGYTF. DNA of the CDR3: TGTGCCAGCAGCCAAATCCTCTGGACAGACGGAGGCAACTATGGCTACACCTTC.

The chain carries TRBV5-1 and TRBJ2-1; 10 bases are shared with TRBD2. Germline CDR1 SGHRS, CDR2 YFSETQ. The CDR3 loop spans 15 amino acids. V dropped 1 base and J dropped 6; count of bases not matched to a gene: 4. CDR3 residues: CASSLLASGSNEQFF. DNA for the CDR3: TGCGCCAGCAGCTTGCTGGCTAGCGGGAGCAATGAGCAGTTCTTC.

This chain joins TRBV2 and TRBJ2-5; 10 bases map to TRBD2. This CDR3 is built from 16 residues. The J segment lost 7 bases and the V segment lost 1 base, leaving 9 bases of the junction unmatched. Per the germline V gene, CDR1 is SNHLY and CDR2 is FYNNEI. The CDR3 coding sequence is TGTGCCAGCAGTGAAGGCGCAGCGGGAGGGGCGGGGACCCAGTACTTC. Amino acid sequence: CASSEGAAGGAGTQYF.

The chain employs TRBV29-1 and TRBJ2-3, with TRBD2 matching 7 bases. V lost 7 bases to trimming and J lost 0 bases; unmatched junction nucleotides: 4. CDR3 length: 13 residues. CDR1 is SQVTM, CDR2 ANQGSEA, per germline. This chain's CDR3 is CSGGGVSTDTQYF. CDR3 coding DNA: TGCAGCGGGGGGGGGGTTAGCACAGATACGCAGTATTTT.

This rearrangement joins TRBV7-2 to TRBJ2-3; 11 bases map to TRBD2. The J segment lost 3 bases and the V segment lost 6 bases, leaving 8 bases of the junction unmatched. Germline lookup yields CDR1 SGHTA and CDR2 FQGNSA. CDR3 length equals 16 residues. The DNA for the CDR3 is TGTGCCAGCAGAGGGACTAGCGGCACCAGTACAGATACGCAGTATTTT. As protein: CASRGTSGTSTDTQYF.

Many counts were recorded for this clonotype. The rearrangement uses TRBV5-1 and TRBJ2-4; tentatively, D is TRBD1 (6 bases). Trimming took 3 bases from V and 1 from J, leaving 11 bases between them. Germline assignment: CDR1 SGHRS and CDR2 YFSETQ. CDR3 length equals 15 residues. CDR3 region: CASSYQGTAKNIQYF. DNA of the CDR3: TGCGCCAGCAGCTATCAGGGGACGGCCAAAAACATTCAGTACTTC.

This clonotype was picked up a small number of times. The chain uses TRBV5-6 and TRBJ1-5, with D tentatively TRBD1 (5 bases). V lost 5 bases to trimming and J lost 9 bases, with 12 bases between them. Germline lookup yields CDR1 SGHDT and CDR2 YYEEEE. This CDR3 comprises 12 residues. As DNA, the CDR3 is TGTGCCAGCAGTCCAGGGAATGGGCCCCAGCATTTT. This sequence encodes CASSPGNGPQHF.

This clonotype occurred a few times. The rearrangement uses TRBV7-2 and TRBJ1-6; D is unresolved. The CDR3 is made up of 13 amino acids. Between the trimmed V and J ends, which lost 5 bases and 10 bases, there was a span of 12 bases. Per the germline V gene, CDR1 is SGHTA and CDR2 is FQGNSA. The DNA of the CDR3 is TGTGCCAGCAGCCCGCACGGCGGGTCACCCCTCCACTTT. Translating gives CASSPHGGSPLHF. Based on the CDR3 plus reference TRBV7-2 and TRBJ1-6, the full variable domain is GAGVSQSPSNKVTEKGKDVELRCDPISGHTALYWYRQSLGQGLEFLIYFQGNSAPDKSGLPSDRFSAERTGGSVSTLTIQRTQQEDSAVYLCASSPHGGSPLHFGNGTRLTVT.

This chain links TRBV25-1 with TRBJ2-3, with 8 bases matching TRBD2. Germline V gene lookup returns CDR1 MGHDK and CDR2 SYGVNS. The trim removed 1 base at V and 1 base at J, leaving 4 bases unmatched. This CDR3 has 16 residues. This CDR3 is CASSEFPAGGTDTQYF. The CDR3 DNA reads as TGTGCCAGCAGTGAATTCCCAGCGGGGGGCACAGATACGCAGTATTTT.

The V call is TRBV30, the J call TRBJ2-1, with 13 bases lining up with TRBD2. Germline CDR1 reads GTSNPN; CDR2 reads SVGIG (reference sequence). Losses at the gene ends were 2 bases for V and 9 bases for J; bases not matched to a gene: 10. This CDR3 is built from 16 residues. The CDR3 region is CAWSSPGGLAGIEQFF. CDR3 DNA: TGTGCCTGGAGTTCCCCGGGGGGACTAGCGGGAATTGAGCAGTTCTTC.

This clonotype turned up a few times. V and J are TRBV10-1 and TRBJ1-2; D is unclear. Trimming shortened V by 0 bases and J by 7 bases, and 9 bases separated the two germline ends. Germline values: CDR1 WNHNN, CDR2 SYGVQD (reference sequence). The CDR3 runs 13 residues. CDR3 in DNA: TGCGCCAGCAGTGAGTCGCATGGAGGTGGCTACACCTTC. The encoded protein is CASSESHGGGYTF.

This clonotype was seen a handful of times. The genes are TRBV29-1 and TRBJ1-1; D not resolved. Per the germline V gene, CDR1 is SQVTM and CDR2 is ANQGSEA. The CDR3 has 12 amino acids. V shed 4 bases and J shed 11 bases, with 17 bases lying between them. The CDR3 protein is CSVASLRASAFF. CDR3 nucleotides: TGCAGCGTTGCATCTTTGAGGGCGTCGGCTTTCTTT.

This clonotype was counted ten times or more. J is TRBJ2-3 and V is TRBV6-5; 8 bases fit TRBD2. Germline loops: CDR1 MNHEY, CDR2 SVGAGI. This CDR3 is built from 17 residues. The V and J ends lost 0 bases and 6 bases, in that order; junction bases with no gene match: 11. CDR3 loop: CASSYSSPGGITDTQYF. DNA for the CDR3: TGTGCCAGCAGTTACTCCTCCCCGGGAGGGATTACTGATACGCAGTATTTT.

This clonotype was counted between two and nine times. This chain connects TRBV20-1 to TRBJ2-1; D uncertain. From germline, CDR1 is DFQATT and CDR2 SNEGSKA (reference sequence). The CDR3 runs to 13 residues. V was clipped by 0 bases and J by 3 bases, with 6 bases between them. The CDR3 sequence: CSAREQSYNEQFF. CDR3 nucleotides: TGCAGTGCTAGAGAGCAAAGCTACAATGAGCAGTTCTTC.

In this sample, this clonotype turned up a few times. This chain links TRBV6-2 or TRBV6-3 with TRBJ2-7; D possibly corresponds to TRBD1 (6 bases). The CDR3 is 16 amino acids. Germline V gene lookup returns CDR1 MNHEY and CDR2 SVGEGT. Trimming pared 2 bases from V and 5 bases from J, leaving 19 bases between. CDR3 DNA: TGTGCCAGCAGTTACGGCGGTGGGCAGGGGATCCACGAGCAGTACTTC. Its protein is CASSYGGGQGIHEQYF.

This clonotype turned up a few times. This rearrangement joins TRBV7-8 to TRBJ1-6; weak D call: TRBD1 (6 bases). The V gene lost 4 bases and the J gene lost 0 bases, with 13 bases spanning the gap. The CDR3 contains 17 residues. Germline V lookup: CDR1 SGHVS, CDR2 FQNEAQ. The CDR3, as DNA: TGTGCCAGCAGCTCCGAGACAGGCATCTCCTATAATTCACCCCTCCACTTT. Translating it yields CASSSETGISYNSPLHF.